A selection of T cell receptor beta chains follows, all from one sample in a study of CD8 T cells in ankylosing spondylitis. TCRdb passed the 5' RACE reads through MiXCR, listing each CDR3 protein once. The sample has 330,000 or so distinct CDR3 sequences; 8% are singletons. Material for sequencing was blood, either unsorted or a sorted T cell fraction (not recorded which). The receptors stem from a male donor with ankylosing spondylitis. The CDR3 runs from the conserved cysteine through the conserved F or W.

V	CDR3
TRBV11-3	CASSLVSSGINEQFF
TRBV27	CASSWHGELFF
TRBV11-2	CASSLELGDTQYF
TRBV6-1	CASRSSLAANTGELFF
TRBV28	CASSYEGLAGYRYEQYF
TRBV3-1	CASSQGLAGNTGELFF
TRBV11-3	CASSRTGGHTEAFF
TRBV5-1	CASSWSSGNLEQFF
TRBV7-9	CASSGRVSGRVHEQYF
TRBV7-2	CASSPGTSVSYEQYF
TRBV10-3	CAISPTVAGDGETQYF
TRBV4-3	CASSPIPSGTEQYF
TRBV15	CATSGHTFSYEQYF
TRBV12-3/TRBV12-4	CASRATGQGEKLFF
TRBV4-1	CASSQESATFEQYF
TRBV20-1	CSAPFGASRKRFF
TRBV6-2/TRBV6-3	CASTETRPSYEQYF
TRBV10-1	CASSESTRNEQFF
TRBV7-6	CASSLSRGTYEQYF
TRBV5-1	CASSLTAGFSTDTQYF
TRBV11-2	CASSLAGTTLSYEQYF
TRBV29-1	CSVTPAQEGGYTF
TRBV24-1	CATSDRPRSTGELFF
TRBV5-1	CASSLTGTSAETQYF
TRBV11-1	CASSLPGLAGADDEQFF
TRBV6-1	CASSRGTTDTQYF
TRBV7-8	CASSLSRLNQPQHF
TRBV29-1	CSVVTVSSYNEQFF
TRBV5-1	CASSAGLAGGTGELFF
TRBV9	CASSVGSFTDTQYF
TRBV28	CASGVPPPDRVARDEQYF
TRBV20-1	CSATDRGRGQPQHF
TRBV20-1	CSATDRGETQYF
TRBV6-1	CASSEYPTNYGYTF
TRBV11-3	CASSNGAGDYNEQFF
TRBV14	CASSPASGAGELFF
TRBV28	CASSFDGSSYNEQFF
TRBV7-2	CASSLWTDSYEQYF
TRBV20-1	CSARDPTSGTYEQYF
TRBV30	CAWSVSPLVGNQPQHF
TRBV5-1	CASSPASTGELFF
TRBV7-8	CASSLGEGWSSYNEQFF
TRBV12-3/TRBV12-4	CASSDSSYEQYF
TRBV2	CAIKPRTSGTYEQYF
TRBV5-4	CASSVGGYEQYF
TRBV7-2	CASSLTGGLNQPQHF
TRBV7-3	CASSWGSGRLGNEQFF
TRBV4-3	CASSQDRARVISEQYF
TRBV15	CATSRGVSGGWTDTQYF
TRBV29-1	CSVVVREYTIYF